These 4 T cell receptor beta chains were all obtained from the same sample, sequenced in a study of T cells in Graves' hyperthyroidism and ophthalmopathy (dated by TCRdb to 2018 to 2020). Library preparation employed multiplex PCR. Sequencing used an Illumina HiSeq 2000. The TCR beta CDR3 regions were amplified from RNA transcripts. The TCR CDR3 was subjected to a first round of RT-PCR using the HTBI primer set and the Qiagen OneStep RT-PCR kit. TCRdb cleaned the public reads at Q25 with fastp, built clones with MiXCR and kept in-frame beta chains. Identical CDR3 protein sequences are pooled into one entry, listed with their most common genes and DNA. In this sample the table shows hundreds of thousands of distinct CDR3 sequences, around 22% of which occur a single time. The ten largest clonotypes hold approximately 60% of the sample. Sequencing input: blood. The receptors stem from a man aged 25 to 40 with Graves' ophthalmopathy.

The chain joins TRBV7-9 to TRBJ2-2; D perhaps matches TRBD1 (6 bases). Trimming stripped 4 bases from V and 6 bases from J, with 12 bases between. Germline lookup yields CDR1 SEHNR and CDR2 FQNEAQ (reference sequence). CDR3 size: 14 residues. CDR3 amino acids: CASSWAEGAGELFF. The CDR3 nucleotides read TGTGCCAGCAGCTGGGCCGAGGGGGCCGGGGAGCTGTTTTTT. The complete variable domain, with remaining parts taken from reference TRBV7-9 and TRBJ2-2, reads DTGVSQNPRHKITKRGQNVTFRCDPISEHNRLYWYRQTLGQGPEFLTYFQNEAQLEKSRLLSDRFSAERPKGSFSTLEIQRTEQGDSAMYLCASSWAEGAGELFFGEGSRLTVL.

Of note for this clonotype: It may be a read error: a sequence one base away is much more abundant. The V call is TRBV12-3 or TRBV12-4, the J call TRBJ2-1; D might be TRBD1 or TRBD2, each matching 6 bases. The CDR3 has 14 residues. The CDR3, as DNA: TGTGCCAGCAGTTCAGGGGACTCCAACAATGAGCAGTTCTTC. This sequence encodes CASSSGDSNNEQFF.

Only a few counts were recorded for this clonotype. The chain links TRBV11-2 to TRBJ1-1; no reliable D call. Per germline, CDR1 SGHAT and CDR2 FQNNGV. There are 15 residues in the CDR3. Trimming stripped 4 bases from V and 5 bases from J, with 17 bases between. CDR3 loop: CASSSKGLPRTEAFF. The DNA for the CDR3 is TGTGCCAGCAGCTCTAAGGGCCTACCGAGGACTGAAGCTTTCTTT.

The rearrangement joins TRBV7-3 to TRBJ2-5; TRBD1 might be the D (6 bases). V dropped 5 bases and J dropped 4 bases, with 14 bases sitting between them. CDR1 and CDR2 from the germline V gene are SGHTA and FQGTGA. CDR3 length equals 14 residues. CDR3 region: CASSPTAGAETQYF. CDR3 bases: TGTGCCAGCAGCCCTACGGCAGGGGCAGAGACCCAGTACTTC.